These 5 T cell receptor beta chains originate from one sample sequenced in a study of T cells in Graves' hyperthyroidism and ophthalmopathy. TCR beta CDR3 region amplification was performed from RNA transcripts. During a first-round RT-PCR of the TCR CDR3, the HTBI primer set was used. TCRdb used MiXCR to reprocess the multiplex PCR reads, holding one entry per CDR3 protein. The sample shows about 420,000 distinct CDR3 sequences, approximately 14% of them seen only once. The specimen sequenced was blood. The receptors originated from a woman aged 18 to 35 with Graves' hyperthyroidism.

At least ten counts were recorded for this clonotype. This chain links TRBV5-1 with TRBJ2-1, with D perhaps being TRBD1 or TRBD2 (5 bases each). Germline CDR1 and CDR2: SGHRS and YFSETQ. Trimming took off 3 bases at V and 3 bases at J, with 19 bases between the two ends. The CDR3 has 17 amino acids. The CDR3 coding sequence is TGCGCCAGCAGCTCACTGATAACGGGACGGGACTACAATGAGCAGTTCTTC. Protein sequence: CASSSLITGRDYNEQFF.

This clonotype was recorded at least ten times. The V call is TRBV28, the J call TRBJ1-4, with D possibly TRBD1 on 5 matching bases. The CDR3 totals 13 residues. Germline V lookup: CDR1 MDHEN, CDR2 SYDVKM. The ends were cut back, 3 bases at V and 11 bases at J, with 13 bases in the middle. The CDR3 reads CASSLRTRFKLFF. Written as DNA, the CDR3 is TGTGCCAGCAGTTTGCGGACACGCTTCAAACTGTTTTTT.

This clonotype was counted at least ten times. J is TRBJ2-3 and V is TRBV3-1, with 10 nucleotides matching TRBD2. CDR1 and CDR2 (germline): LGHDT, YNNKEL (reference sequence). Trimming took 1 base from V and 3 from J; bases not matched to a gene: 4. The CDR3 extends over 16 amino acids. The CDR3 nucleotides read TGTGCCAGCAGCCAAGTATCGGGACTAGCGACAGATACGCAGTATTTT. Translation: CASSQVSGLATDTQYF.

This clonotype was recorded at least ten times. V and J are TRBV10-3 and TRBJ1-5, with TRBD1 matching 7 bases. Per the germline V gene, CDR1 is ENHRY and CDR2 is SYGVKD. V shed 4 bases and J 4 bases; nucleotides not matched to a gene: 7. The CDR3 is made up of 15 amino acids. CDR3 protein: CAISGTGTVNQPQHF. CDR3 DNA: TGTGCCATCAGTGGGACCGGGACAGTAAATCAGCCCCAGCATTTT.

This clonotype has at least ten counts. This chain links TRBV30 with TRBJ1-2; D is possibly TRBD1 (6 bases). CDR3 length: 11 amino acids. Trimming stripped 0 bases from V and 7 bases from J, with 6 bases between. CDR1 is GTSNPN, CDR2 SVGIG, per germline (reference sequence). Written as DNA, the CDR3 is TGTGCCTGGAGTGTACAGGGTGGCTACACCTTC. Amino acids: CAWSVQGGYTF.